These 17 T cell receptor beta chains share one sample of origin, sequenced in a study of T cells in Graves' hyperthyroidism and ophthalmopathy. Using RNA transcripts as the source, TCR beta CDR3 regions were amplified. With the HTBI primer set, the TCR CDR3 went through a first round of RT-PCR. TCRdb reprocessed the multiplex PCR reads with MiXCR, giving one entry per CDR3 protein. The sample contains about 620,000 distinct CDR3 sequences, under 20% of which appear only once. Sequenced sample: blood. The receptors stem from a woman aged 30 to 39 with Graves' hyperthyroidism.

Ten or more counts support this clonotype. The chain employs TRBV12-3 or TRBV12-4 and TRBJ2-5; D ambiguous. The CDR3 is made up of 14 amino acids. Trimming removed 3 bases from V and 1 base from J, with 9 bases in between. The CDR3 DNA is TGTGCCAGCAGTTTGGTTCGAGTCCAAGAGACCCAGTACTTC. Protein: CASSLVRVQETQYF.

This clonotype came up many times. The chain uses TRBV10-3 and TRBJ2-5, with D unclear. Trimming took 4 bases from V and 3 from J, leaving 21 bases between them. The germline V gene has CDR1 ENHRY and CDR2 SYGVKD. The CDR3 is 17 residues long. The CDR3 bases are TGTGCCATCAGTGCCGGTTTGTCTCACACAAAAGAAGAGACCCAGTACTTC. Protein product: CAISAGLSHTKEETQYF.

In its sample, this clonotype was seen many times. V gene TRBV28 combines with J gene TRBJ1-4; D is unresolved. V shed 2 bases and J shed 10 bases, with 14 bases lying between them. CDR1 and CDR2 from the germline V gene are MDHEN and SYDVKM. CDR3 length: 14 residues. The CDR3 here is CASSLGGSLVKLFF. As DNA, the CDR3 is TGTGCCAGCAGTTTAGGAGGGTCCTTGGTAAAACTGTTTTTT.

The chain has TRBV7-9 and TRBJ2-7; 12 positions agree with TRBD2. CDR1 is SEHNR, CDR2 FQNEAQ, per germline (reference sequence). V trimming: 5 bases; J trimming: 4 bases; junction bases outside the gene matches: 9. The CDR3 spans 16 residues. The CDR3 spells CASSDQGLAGWYEQYF. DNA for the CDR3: TGTGCCAGCAGCGATCAAGGACTAGCGGGGTGGTACGAGCAGTACTTC.

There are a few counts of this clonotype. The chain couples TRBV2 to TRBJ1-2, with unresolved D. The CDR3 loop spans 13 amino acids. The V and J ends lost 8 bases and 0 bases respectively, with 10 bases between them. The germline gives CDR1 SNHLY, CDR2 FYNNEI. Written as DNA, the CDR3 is TGTGCCAGCTTAAGCGGGACTAACTATGGCTACACCTTC. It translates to CASLSGTNYGYTF.

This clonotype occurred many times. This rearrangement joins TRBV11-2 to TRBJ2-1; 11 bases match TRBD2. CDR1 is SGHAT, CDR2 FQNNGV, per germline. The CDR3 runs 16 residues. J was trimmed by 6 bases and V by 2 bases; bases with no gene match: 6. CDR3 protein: CASSLTVAGGGNEQFF. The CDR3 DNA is TGTGCCAGCAGCTTAACCGTAGCGGGGGGGGGCAATGAGCAGTTCTTC.

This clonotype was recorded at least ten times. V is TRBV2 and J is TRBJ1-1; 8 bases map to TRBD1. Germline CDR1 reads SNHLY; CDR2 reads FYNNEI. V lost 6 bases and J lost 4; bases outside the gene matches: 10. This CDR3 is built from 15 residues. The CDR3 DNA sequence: TGTGCCAGCAGCTACAGACAGGGGATGGGCACTGAAGCTTTCTTT. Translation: CASSYRQGMGTEAFF.

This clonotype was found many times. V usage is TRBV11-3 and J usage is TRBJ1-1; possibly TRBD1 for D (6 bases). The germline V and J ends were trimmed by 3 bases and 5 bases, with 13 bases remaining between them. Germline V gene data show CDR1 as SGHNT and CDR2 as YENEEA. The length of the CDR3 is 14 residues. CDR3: CASSFRGLGTEAFF. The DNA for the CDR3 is TGTGCCAGCAGCTTTAGGGGGTTGGGAACTGAAGCTTTCTTT.

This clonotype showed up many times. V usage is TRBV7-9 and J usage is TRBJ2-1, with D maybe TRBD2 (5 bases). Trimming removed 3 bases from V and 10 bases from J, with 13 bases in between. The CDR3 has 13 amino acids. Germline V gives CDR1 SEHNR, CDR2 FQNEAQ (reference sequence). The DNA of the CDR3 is TGTGCCAGCAGCTTGGGCGGGCCTTTGGAGCAGTTCTTC. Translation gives CASSLGGPLEQFF.

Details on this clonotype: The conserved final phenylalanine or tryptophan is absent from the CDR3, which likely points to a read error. The CDR3 bases are TGCAGTGCTAGAGAAAGGCTGCGGGAGGGGGGCGAGCAGTTCCTC. Protein: CSARERLREGGEQFL. The chain uses TRBV20-1 and TRBJ2-1, with 9 bases matching TRBD2. V gave up 0 bases and J gave up 10 bases; unmatched junction bases: 10. This CDR3 is built from 15 residues. In germline, CDR1 is DFQATT, CDR2 SNEGSKA (reference sequence).

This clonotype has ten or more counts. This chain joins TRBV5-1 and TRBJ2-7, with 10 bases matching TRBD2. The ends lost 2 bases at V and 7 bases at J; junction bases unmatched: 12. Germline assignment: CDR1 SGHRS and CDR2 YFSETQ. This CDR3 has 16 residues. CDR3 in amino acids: CASSLGPAGGPREQYF. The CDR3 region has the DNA TGCGCCAGCAGCTTAGGACCAGCGGGAGGGCCAAGGGAGCAGTACTTC.

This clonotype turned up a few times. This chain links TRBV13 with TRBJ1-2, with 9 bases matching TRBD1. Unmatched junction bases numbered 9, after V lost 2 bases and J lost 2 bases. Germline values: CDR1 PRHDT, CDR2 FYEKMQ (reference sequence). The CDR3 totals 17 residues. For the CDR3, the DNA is TGTGCCAGCAGCTTATTGTCGCGGACAGGGGCCAACTATGGCTACACCTTC. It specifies CASSLLSRTGANYGYTF.

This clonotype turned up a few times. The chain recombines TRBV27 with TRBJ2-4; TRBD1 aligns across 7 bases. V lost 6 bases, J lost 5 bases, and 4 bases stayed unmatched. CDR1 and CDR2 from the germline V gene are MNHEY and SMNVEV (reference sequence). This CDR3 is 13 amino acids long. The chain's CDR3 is CASRLDRQNIQYF. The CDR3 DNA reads TGTGCCAGCAGACTGGACAGGCAAAACATTCAGTACTTC.

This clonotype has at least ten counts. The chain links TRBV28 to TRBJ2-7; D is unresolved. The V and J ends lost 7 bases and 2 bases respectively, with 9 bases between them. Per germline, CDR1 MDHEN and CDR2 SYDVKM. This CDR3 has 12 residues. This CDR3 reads CASKDSPYEQYF. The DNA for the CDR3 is TGTGCCAGCAAGGATTCCCCCTACGAGCAGTACTTC.

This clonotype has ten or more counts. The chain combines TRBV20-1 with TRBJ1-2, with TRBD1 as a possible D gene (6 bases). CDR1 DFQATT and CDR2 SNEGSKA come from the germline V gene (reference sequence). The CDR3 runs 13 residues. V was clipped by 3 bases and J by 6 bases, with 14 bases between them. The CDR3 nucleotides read TGCAGTGCTAGTAGGGGGGCGGGAGATGGCTACACCTTC. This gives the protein CSASRGAGDGYTF.

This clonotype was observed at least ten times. The CDR3 spells CSARVPSGSWVDSTDTQYF. In DNA form, the CDR3 reads TGCAGTGCCCGGGTCCCTAGCGGGAGTTGGGTGGATAGCACAGATACGCAGTATTTT. The rearrangement joins TRBV20-1 to TRBJ2-3; 10 nucleotides agree with TRBD2. V was pared by 6 bases and J by 0 bases, with 18 bases of the junction left unmatched. The CDR3 covers 19 residues. Per germline, CDR1 DFQATT and CDR2 SNEGSKA (reference sequence).

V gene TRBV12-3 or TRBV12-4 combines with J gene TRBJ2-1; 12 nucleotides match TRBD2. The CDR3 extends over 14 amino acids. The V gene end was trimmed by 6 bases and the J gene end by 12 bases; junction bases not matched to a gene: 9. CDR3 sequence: CASSRTSGTERQFF. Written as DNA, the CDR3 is TGTGCCAGCAGCAGGACTAGCGGGACCGAACGGCAGTTCTTC.